This T cell receptor (beta chain) was captured by sequencing in a study of CD8 T cells in Susac syndrome. As for this clonotype: Its antigen remains unknown.

There are 19 residues in the CDR3. CD8+ and CD4+ T cells from blood underwent TCR beta sequencing, which was carried out in a high-throughput format. Negative isolation was applied to CD8+ and CD4+ T cells, and FACS enrichment was applied to TEMRA cells. Whole-study findings and limits: As acknowledged by the study, its TCR sequencing and HLA analysis included a relatively small number of individuals.

Random hexamers were used to reverse transcribe an amount of roughly 0.5 to 1 ug RNA. Multiplex immunoSEQ PCR targeted 54 Vbeta and 13 Jbeta TCR beta segments. TCRdb reanalysed the immunoSEQ multiplex PCR reads using MiXCR and keeps one entry per CDR3 protein. The sample lists roughly 140,000 distinct CDR3 sequences, roughly 96% occurring once. This sequence was found in a human donor with multiple sclerosis. This chain connects TRBV21-1 to TRBJ2-4; the table gives TRBD1 as D, unverified against the DNA. TRBV21-1 is assigned pseudogene status. The sequenced sample consisted of CD8+ T cells from PBMCs. The CDR3 sequence is CASRPVWGGCGLAKNIQYF. The CDR3 DNA reads TGTGCCAGCAGACCTGTCTGGGGGGGATGCGGTCTCGCCAAAAACATTCAGTACTTC.